This T cell receptor beta chain came from a study of Ad26.COV2.S vaccination and SARS-CoV-2 variants (dated by TCRdb to the early 2020s). With regard to the full study: Donors in the vaccine arm were drawn from COV1001, a multicentre, randomized, double-blind, placebo-controlled phase I-IIa trial testing Ad26.COV2.S in healthy adults. Ad26.COV2.S was given intramuscularly at 5x10^10 or 1x10^11 viral particles, as a single shot or as two shots 56 days apart. Sequencing of the TCRbeta repertoire served to evaluate the specificity and breadth of SARS-CoV-2-reactive T cell receptors following Ad26.COV2.S vaccination. The TCR-sequenced set comprised about 32 samples: some 19 Ad26.COV2.S vaccine recipients, 5 placebo recipients and 8 SARS-CoV-2 convalescent individuals. Participants in the trial were split at random into five groups of five each, receiving low-dose or high-dose Ad26.COV2.S once or twice, or else placebo on both occasions. Blinding of investigators to trial group allocation was maintained during experiments and outcome assessment.

The immunoSEQ Assay was the method used to sequence TCRbeta CDR3 regions. After extraction, genomic DNA underwent amplification by bias-controlled multiplex PCR, followed by high-throughput sequencing. The source study handled its data this way. Collapsing and filtering of sequences were performed to quantify the absolute abundance of each unique TCRbeta CDR3 region. T cell fraction was estimated by normalization of TCRbeta template counts to usable DNA, with usable DNA being measured through amplification of reference genes present in all nucleated cells. Repertoire TCRs were annotated as SARS-CoV-2-specific when V gene, CDR3 amino acid sequence and J gene were exactly matched to a known reactive TCR set. The reference SARS-CoV-2 TCR set was obtained from MIRA and was filtered for enrichment in COVID-19-positive ImmuneCODE repertoires, whereby public or cross-reactive TCRs were removed. Drawing on the MIRA antigens, annotated TCRs were analysed further at the level of specific ORF or position within ORF. Breadth was defined as annotated unique rearrangements over total unique productive rearrangements; depth was the summed frequency of those rearrangements. Group comparisons of TCR breadth used two-sided Wilcoxon rank-sum tests. TCRdb stores this immuneACCESS table with in-frame sequences only. Part of the clones is absent; in the studies checked, under half of the shortfall reflects unresolved V genes, and no reason is known for the rest. The V and J calls and clone size were taken over from that table, and D and trimming were inferred from the DNA. A total of approximately 480,000 clones appear in this sample, about 83% of them only once. 13% of the sample is in the top ten clones.

The treatment or condition label of this sample denotes: around 19 received Ad26.COV2.S at low or high dose, single or two shots; about 5 received placebo; per-sample allocation not given. Repertoires of vaccine and placebo recipients were sequenced from samples taken on day 63 after the first injection. In Cohort 1b, 25 to 30 adults aged 18-55 years were enrolled at a single site in Boston, USA, between 29 July and 7 August 2020. Ad26.COV2.S was a replication-incompetent adenovirus type 26 vector that expressed a prefusion-stabilized SARS-CoV-2 spike protein derived from the original Wuhan strain. As regards this clone: There is no known antigen for this receptor. The input lacks base qualities; no much larger clone sits a single base away.

Compared with germline, V lacks 7 bases and J lacks 1 base; bases without a gene match: 7. Based on the germline V gene (reference sequence), the CDR1 and CDR2 sequences are LNHDA and SQIVND. The CDR3 measures 15 amino acids from cysteine to phenylalanine. This entry keeps only the CDR3 DNA: 45 bases, framed from base 1. Findings and caveats that apply to the study as a whole: Comparing responses between vaccine doses or regimens was not something the study was powered to do. Comparable non-spike TCR breadth was observed between vaccine and placebo recipients, consistent with only spike being contained in the vaccine. After vaccination, spike-specific CD8+ and CD4+ T cell responses were reported to show substantial breadth. Compared with placebo recipients, Ad26.COV2.S recipients showed higher spike-specific TCR breadth (P = 0.0014). It was noted by the authors that total T cell responses may have been underestimated by the TCR breadth and depth analyses.

The sequencing here drew on peripheral blood, taken in a trial of Ad26.COV2.S vaccine versus placebo. The sequence derives from a person aged 18 to 59 who received the Ad26.COV2.S COVID-19 vaccine or a placebo. The sequence is built from TRBV19 and TRBJ1-5; 7 bases in the junction line up with TRBD1. This receptor has the CDR3 CASTTTRGSNQPQHF. The DNA is as follows: TGTGCCAGTACCACTACCAGGGGGAGCAATCAGCCCCAGCATTTT.